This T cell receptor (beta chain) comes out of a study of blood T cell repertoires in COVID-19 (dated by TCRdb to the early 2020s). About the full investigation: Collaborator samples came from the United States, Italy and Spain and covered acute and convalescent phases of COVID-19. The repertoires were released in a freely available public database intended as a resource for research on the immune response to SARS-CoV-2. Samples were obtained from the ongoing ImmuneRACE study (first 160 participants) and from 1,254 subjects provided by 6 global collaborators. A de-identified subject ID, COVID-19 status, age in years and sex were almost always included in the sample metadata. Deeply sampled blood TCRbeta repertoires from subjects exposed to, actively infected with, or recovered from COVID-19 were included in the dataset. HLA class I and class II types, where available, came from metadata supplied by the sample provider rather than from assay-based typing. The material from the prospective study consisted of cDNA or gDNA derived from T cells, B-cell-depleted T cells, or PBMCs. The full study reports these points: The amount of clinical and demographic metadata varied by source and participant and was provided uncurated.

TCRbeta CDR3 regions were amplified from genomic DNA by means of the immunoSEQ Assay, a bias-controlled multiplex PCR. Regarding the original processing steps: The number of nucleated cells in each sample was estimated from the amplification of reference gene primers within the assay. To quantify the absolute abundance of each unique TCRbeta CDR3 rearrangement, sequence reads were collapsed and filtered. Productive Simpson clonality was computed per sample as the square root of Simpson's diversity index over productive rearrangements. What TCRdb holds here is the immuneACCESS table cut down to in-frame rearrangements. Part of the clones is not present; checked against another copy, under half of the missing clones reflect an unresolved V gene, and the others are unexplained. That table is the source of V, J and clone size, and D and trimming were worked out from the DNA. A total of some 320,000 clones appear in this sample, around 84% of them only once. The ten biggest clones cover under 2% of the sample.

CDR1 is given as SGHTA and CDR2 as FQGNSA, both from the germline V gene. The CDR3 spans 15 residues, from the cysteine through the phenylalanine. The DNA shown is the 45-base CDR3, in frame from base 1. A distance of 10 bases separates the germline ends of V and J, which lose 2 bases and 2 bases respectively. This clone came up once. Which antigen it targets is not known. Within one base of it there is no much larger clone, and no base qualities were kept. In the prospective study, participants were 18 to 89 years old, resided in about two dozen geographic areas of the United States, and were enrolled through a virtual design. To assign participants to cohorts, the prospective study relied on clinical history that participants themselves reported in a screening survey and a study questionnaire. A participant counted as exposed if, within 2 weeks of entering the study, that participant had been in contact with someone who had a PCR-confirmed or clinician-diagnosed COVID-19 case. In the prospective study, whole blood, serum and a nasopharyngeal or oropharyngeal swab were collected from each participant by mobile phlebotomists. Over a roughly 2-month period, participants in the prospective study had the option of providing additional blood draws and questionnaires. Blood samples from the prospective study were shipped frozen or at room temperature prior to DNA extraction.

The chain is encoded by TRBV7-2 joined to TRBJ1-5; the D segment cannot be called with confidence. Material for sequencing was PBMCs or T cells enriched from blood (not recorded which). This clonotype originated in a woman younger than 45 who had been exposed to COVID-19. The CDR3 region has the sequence CASSLNHAGNQPQHF. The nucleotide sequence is TGTGCCAGCAGCTTAAATCATGCGGGCAATCAGCCCCAGCATTTT.